This entry describes one TCR beta chain. The sample comes from a study of blood T cell repertoires in COVID-19. Study details: Acute-phase and convalescent COVID-19 samples originated in the United States, Italy and Spain. PBMCs, B-cell-depleted T cells, or T cells provided the cDNA or gDNA that made up the material.

Under the authors' procedure: Amplification of reference gene primers was used by the study to estimate nucleated cell counts. TCRdb's copy holds only in-frame clones and misses some; the assay was immunoSEQ multiplex PCR. The V and J calls and the clone size are those of that table, but D and trimming were determined from the DNA. The repertoire includes tens of thousands of clones, around 87% of them detected once, and 15% to 20% sits in the top ten. Looked up from germline, CDR1 is SGHAT and CDR2 is FQNNGV. Unmatched junction bases numbered 8, after V lost 5 bases and J lost 5 bases. This CDR3 is 17 amino acids long.

The chain has TRBV11-2 and TRBJ2-5; 16 bases are shared with TRBD2. The clonotype was recovered from a human donor in a cohort sampled during active COVID-19. What was sequenced was peripheral blood. The CDR3 DNA sequence: TGTGCCAGCAGCCAGGGACTAGCGGGGGGGCCAGGGGAGACCCAGTACTTC. This sequence encodes CASSQGLAGGPGETQYF. The variable domain in full, completed from reference TRBV11-2 and TRBJ2-5, reads EAGVAQSPRYKIIEKRQSVAFWCNPISGHATLYWYQQILGQGPKLLIQFQNNGVVDDSQLPKDRFSAERLKGVDSTLKIQPAKLEDSAVYLCASSQGLAGGPGETQYFGPGTRLLVL.